Listed below are T cell receptor beta chains from one sample, sequenced in a study of shared clonotypes between healthy human individuals. Method: immunoSEQ multiplex PCR; TCRdb's copy keeps in-frame clones and lacks some. The table shows under 850,000 clones, with more than 85% occurring only once. The specimen sequenced was naive CD8+ T cells sorted from blood. The receptors were sampled from a man aged 30-40 years in good health. Both conserved end residues are part of each CDR3. A D gene is named only where the DNA matches it firmly. For some rows the clone size is stated as once, few or many, or as a class when expanded; others skip it.

j_gene: TRBJ2-1
d_gene: NA
abundance: NA
v_gene: TRBV5-8
len: 16
CDR3nt: TGTGCCAGCAGCTCGGCAACTACCTGGGGGTACAATGAGCAGTTCTTC
CDR3aa: CASSSATTWGYNEQFF

j_gene: TRBJ2-3
d_gene: NA
abundance: NA
v_gene: TRBV11-3
len: 11
CDR3nt: TGTGCACATCACATGGGGGATACGCAGTATTTT
CDR3aa: CAHHMGDTQYF

j_gene: TRBJ1-3
d_gene: TRBD1
abundance: NA
v_gene: TRBV7-9
len: 17
CDR3nt: TGTGCCAGCAGCTTACCCGGACAGGCAGACGCTGGAAACACCATATATTTT
CDR3aa: CASSLPGQADAGNTIYF

j_gene: TRBJ1-5
d_gene: NA
abundance: NA
v_gene: TRBV18
len: 13
CDR3nt: TGTGCCAGCTCACCATTCGGCAATCAGCCCCAGCATTTT
CDR3aa: CASSPFGNQPQHF

j_gene: TRBJ2-6
d_gene: TRBD2
abundance: NA
v_gene: TRBV5-1
len: 17
CDR3nt: TGCGCCAGCAGACATAGCGGGAGGCCCTCTGGGGCCAACGTCCTGACTTTC
CDR3aa: CASRHSGRPSGANVLTF

j_gene: TRBJ1-1
d_gene: NA
abundance: NA
v_gene: TRBV10-2
len: 14
CDR3nt: TGCGCCAGCAGTGAGTCTCGACTGTACACTGAAGCTTTCTTT
CDR3aa: CASSESRLYTEAFF

j_gene: TRBJ2-1
d_gene: TRBD2
abundance: NA
v_gene: TRBV27
len: 15
CDR3nt: TGTGCCAGCAAACTCGGGACTAGCGGGAACAATGAGCAGTTCTTC
CDR3aa: CASKLGTSGNNEQFF

j_gene: TRBJ2-5
d_gene: NA
abundance: NA
v_gene: TRBV27
len: 18
CDR3nt: TGTGCCAGCAGTCCCTTACGATCGGGTAGCCCTTGGGGAGAGACCCAGTACTTC
CDR3aa: CASSPLRSGSPWGETQYF

j_gene: TRBJ2-3
d_gene: NA
abundance: NA
v_gene: TRBV13
len: 12
CDR3nt: TGTGCCAGCAGCTCCATCCTAGATACGCAGTATTTT
CDR3aa: CASSSILDTQYF

j_gene: TRBJ2-7
d_gene: NA
abundance: NA
v_gene: TRBV7-2
len: 17
CDR3nt: TGTGCCAGCAGCTTACCTGGAGCGGAACAACTAAGTTACGAGCAGTACTTC
CDR3aa: CASSLPGAEQLSYEQYF

j_gene: TRBJ1-5
d_gene: NA
abundance: once
v_gene: TRBV10-3
len: 15
CDR3nt: TGTGCCATCAGTGAGTCGAGGGAGATCAATCAGCCCCAGCATTTT
CDR3aa: CAISESREINQPQHF

j_gene: TRBJ1-5
d_gene: NA
abundance: NA
v_gene: TRBV6-4
len: 13
CDR3nt: TGTGCCAGCAGTGACGGCCATGGTCAGCCCCAGCATTTT
CDR3aa: CASSDGHGQPQHF